This TCR beta chain was retrieved from a study of CD8+ T cells in alopecia areata (dated by TCRdb to the late 2010s). In the study overall: The study used high-throughput TCRbeta sequencing to examine T cell clonal expansion in alopecia areata, in both the C3H/HeJ mouse model and human patients. immunoSEQ multiplex PCR using 35 Vbeta forward primers and 13 Jbeta reverse primers was used to amplify TCRbeta CDR3 regions. RNA was extracted with the PAXgene miRNA kit for fixed scalp, the miRNeasy kit for PBMCs, and the RNeasy kit for mouse skin. Scalp clonality was compared across normal scalp (n=4), patchy alopecia areata scalp (n=8), and alopecia totalis/universalis scalp (n=8). Human TCRbeta sequencing covered scalp tissue and sorted CD4+ and CD8+ peripheral blood T cells from patchy and totalis/universalis alopecia areata patients and healthy controls. Paper-wide results and their limitations: Unlike mouse skin, where gammadelta T cells dominate, normal human skin contains resident alphabeta T cells that get sequenced too, which complicates analysis of the scalp TCR repertoire. Shared TCR sequences between patients were less evident than in mice, which may be partly attributable to HLA diversity in the patient population. Higher clonality and more expanded CD8+ clones were observed in lesional scalp than in normal scalp, particularly in alopecia totalis/universalis, a finding suggestive of antigenic drive.

To note about this clone: It lacks a known antigen. No much larger clone exists at a distance of one base, and base qualities are not known.

Libraries were built with the immunoSEQ multiplex PCR assay. For TCR sequencing, RNA was extracted from every sample and reverse transcribed into cDNA to serve as template. SuperScript III was used for first-strand cDNA synthesis, primed with a 2:1 mix of oligo-dT and random hexamers. A synthetic immune receptor repertoire was used to assess amplification bias, and residual bias was removed computationally. In the source study's methods: Raw reads were preprocessed to remove errors, and CDR3 was defined according to IMGT conventions as the region from the conserved cysteine to phenylalanine. Clonality was calculated as 1 minus Shannon entropy normalized by log2 of the number of productive unique TCRs. CD4 or CD8 identity of scalp clones was inferred by cross-referencing scalp TCRbeta sequences with sorted blood CD4 and CD8 repertoires. The clones in this table, taken by TCRdb from immuneACCESS, are in-frame only. Not every clone is retained; where verified, under half of the shortfall comes from an unresolved V gene, and the cause of the rest is unknown. That table is the source of V, J and clone size, and D and trimming were worked out from the DNA. In this sample the table shows about 110,000 clones, over 55% of which occur a single time. The ten largest clones represent 23% of the sample.

V and J lose 1 base and 2 bases, and a span of 12 bases separates them. The germline V gene (reference sequence) supplies CDR1 MNHEY and CDR2 SMNVEV. Inclusive of the bounding cysteine and phenylalanine, the CDR3 is 15 residues long. Of the read, only the CDR3 DNA is kept; its 45 bases are in frame from base 1. Lesional scalp punch biopsies and peripheral blood were collected from alopecia areata patients. PBMCs were separated by density centrifugation and stained for CD3, CD4 and CD8, after which CD4+ and CD8+ T cells were sorted on a FACSAria. The untreated alopecia areata patients were recruited through a multicenter biomarker study. Blood CD8+ T cells from roughly 5 biomarker-study patients were further sorted into NKG2D-low and NKG2D-high fractions.

The sample comprised NKG2D-low CD8+ T cells sorted from blood. The cell subset or site label, as the study defines it: sorted CD8+ NKG2D-low blood T cells. The source is a human donor with alopecia areata. The V gene is TRBV27 and the J gene is TRBJ2-7; no D gene is confidently identified. The sequenced DNA: TGTGCCAGCAGTTTATACGGGTTAACAACCTACGAGCAGTACTTC. This sequence encodes CASSLYGLTTYEQYF.